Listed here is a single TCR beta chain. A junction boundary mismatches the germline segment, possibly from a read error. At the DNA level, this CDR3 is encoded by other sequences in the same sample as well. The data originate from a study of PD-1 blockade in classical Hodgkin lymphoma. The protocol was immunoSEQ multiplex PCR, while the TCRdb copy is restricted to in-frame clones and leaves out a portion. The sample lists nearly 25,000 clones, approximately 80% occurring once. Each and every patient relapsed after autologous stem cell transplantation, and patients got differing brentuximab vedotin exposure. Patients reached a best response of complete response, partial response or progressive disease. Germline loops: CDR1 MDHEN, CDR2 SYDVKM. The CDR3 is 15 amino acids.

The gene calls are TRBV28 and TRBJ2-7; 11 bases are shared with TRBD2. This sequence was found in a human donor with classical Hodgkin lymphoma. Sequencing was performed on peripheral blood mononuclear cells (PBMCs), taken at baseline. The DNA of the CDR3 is TGCGCCAGCAGTTTTATAGCGGGGGGGCCGGGTGAGCAGTACTTC. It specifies CASSFIAGGPGEQYF.